The 17 T cell receptor beta chains below were found in one sample sequenced in a study of human T cells and chemical hapten exposure. TCRdb re-analysed the RACE reads in MiXCR, keeping a single row per CDR3 protein. The sample lists 60,000 to 80,000 distinct CDR3 sequences, roughly 6.6% occurring once. The time point was: healthy volunteer bleed at 6 weeks. Unseparated into fractions, whole blood served as the source from which total RNA was extracted. The sample comprised whole blood. These receptors were obtained from a female donor in good health. Some clones in this sample may be carry-over from other donors' samples.

This clonotype was observed a few times. The chain has TRBV29-1 and TRBJ1-1, with D maybe TRBD1 (6 bases). V was pared by 7 bases and J by 1 base, with 7 bases between. CDR3 length: 11 amino acids. Germline V CDR1 and CDR2: SQVTM, ANQGSEA. CDR3 amino acids: CSGQENTEAFF. CDR3 DNA: TGCAGCGGACAGGAGAACACTGAAGCTTTCTTT.

A few counts support this clonotype. This chain uses TRBV30 with TRBJ2-1, with TRBD2 matching over 8 bases. The length of the CDR3 is 14 residues. The J segment lost 14 bases and the V segment lost 0 bases, leaving 12 bases of the junction unmatched. In germline, CDR1 is GTSNPN, CDR2 SVGIG (reference sequence). The CDR3 DNA sequence: TGTGCCTGGAGTGTACGGTACGAGCGGGAGTTTAAGTTCTTC. Protein: CAWSVRYEREFKFF.

The rearrangement uses TRBV7-9 and TRBJ2-7, with D unclear. Trimming took off 2 bases at V and 2 bases at J, with 7 bases between the two ends. The CDR3 length is 13 residues. The V gene's germline CDR1 is SEHNR and CDR2 FQNEAQ (reference sequence). Here the CDR3 DNA reads TGTGCCAGCAGCTTATTCAACACCTACGAGCAGTACTTC. It codes for CASSLFNTYEQYF.

This clonotype was counted many times. The chain has TRBV12-5 and TRBJ1-2, with D unresolved. V lost 3 bases, J lost 3 bases, and 8 bases lay in between. The CDR3 totals 13 residues. Germline V gene data show CDR1 as LGHNT and CDR2 as FRNRAP. The CDR3 reads CASGFGVHYGYTF. Written as DNA, the CDR3 is TGTGCTAGTGGTTTCGGGGTTCACTATGGCTACACCTTC.

This clonotype was seen only a few times. The gene calls are TRBV5-1 and TRBJ2-2; the D gene is possibly TRBD2 (6 bases). Germline lookup yields CDR1 SGHRS and CDR2 YFSETQ. With 5 bases removed from V and 1 base from J, the gap between germline ends came to 9 bases. The length of the CDR3 is 14 residues. The CDR3 protein is CASSTGLNTGELFF. The CDR3, as DNA: TGCGCCAGCAGTACGGGACTGAACACCGGGGAGCTGTTTTTT.

There are many counts of this clonotype. The chain uses TRBV29-1 and TRBJ1-1, with D unresolved. This CDR3 contains 14 residues. Looked up from germline, CDR1 is SQVTM and CDR2 is ANQGSEA. V lost 4 bases and J lost 1, with 13 bases in between. CDR3 in amino acids: CSVGQGESNTEAFF. As DNA, the CDR3 is TGCAGCGTTGGTCAAGGAGAATCGAACACTGAAGCTTTCTTT.

This clonotype was counted at least ten times. This chain connects TRBV2 to TRBJ2-3; 9 bases match TRBD2. CDR3 length: 15 residues. Trimming at V came to 6 bases and at J to 0 bases, leaving 4 bases not matched to a gene. The germline V gene has CDR1 SNHLY and CDR2 FYNNEI. For the CDR3, the DNA is TGTGCCAGCAGCCCGACTAGCGGTAGCACAGATACGCAGTATTTT. Residues: CASSPTSGSTDTQYF.

This clonotype was picked up many times. The V and J genes are TRBV25-1 and TRBJ2-1; D is unclear. Germline assignment: CDR1 MGHDK and CDR2 SYGVNS. Between the trimmed V and J ends, which lost 4 bases and 5 bases, there was a span of 12 bases. The CDR3 has 14 residues. For the CDR3, the DNA is TGTGCCAGCAGTGCCGTGGCAGCTCACAATGAGCAGTTCTTC. Protein sequence: CASSAVAAHNEQFF.

The sample holds many counts of this clonotype. The junction departs from germline at one end; a sequencing error may be responsible. The chain employs TRBV27 and TRBJ2-3, with D perhaps TRBD1 (7 bases). The CDR3 loop spans 14 amino acids. The germline V gene encodes CDR1 MNHEY and CDR2 SMNVEV (reference sequence). CDR3 nucleotides: TGTGCCAGCAGCTTATGGACAGGAGGGGATACGCAGTATTTT. It codes for CASSLWTGGDTQYF.

This clonotype came up many times. This sequence joins TRBV18 and TRBJ2-3; a possible D gene is TRBD1 (6 bases). In germline, CDR1 is KGHSH, CDR2 LQKENI. V lost 3 bases and J 0 bases, leaving 7 bases between the germline ends. The CDR3 is 14 amino acids. In DNA, the CDR3 is TGTGCCAGCTCACCCGACAGGAGCACAGATACGCAGTATTTT. Translating it yields CASSPDRSTDTQYF.

This clonotype has a count of ten or more. V is TRBV27 and J is TRBJ2-5, with 7 bases aligning to TRBD1. The ends lost 7 bases at V and 4 bases at J; junction bases unmatched: 9. The germline CDR1 and CDR2 sequences are MNHEY and SMNVEV (reference sequence). The CDR3 totals 14 residues. CDR3 residues: CASTPTGPGETQYF. The CDR3 region has the DNA TGTGCCAGCACCCCGACAGGGCCGGGAGAGACCCAGTACTTC.

This clonotype was seen at least ten times. The V gene is TRBV20-1, the J gene TRBJ2-7; D is ambiguous. V lost 5 bases to trimming and J lost 0 bases, with 8 bases between them. Germline V gives CDR1 DFQATT, CDR2 SNEGSKA (reference sequence). This CDR3 contains 12 residues. CDR3 in DNA: TGCAGTGCTGCGGCAGGCTCCTACGAGCAGTACTTC. Translation: CSAAAGSYEQYF.

This clonotype turned up a few times. The J gene is TRBJ2-3, the V gene TRBV5-6; D not resolved. The CDR3 is 12 amino acids. Germline loops: CDR1 SGHDT, CDR2 YYEEEE. The ends were cut back, 7 bases at V and 1 base at J, with 7 bases in the middle. For the CDR3, the DNA is TGTGCCAGCGCCCCCGGCACAGATACGCAGTATTTT. Translating gives CASAPGTDTQYF. The full variable domain, with the rest looked up from reference TRBV5-6 and TRBJ2-3, is DAGVTQSPTHLIKTRGQQVTLRCSPKSGHDTVSWYQQALGQGPQFIFQYYEEEERQRGNFPDRFSGHQFPNYSSELNVNALLLGDSALYLCASAPGTDTQYFGPGTRLTVL.

In this sample, this clonotype turned up many times. The CDR3 DNA is TGTGCCAGTCGGGGACAAAGAGGACTAACTGAAGCTTTCTTT. Translated, it gives CASRGQRGLTEAFF. The chain recombines TRBV6-5 with TRBJ1-1; D possibly corresponds to TRBD1 (6 bases). V was cut by 9 bases and J by 5 bases, with 19 bases left in between. The CDR3 runs to 14 residues. The germline gives CDR1 MNHEY, CDR2 SVGAGI.

This clonotype was detected many times. CDR3: CASSLGIGGLAGITDTQYF. The CDR3 region has the DNA TGTGCCAGCAGCTTGGGTATAGGAGGACTAGCGGGAATCACAGATACGCAGTATTTT. This chain links TRBV7-2 with TRBJ2-3, with 12 nucleotides matching TRBD2. In germline, CDR1 is SGHTA, CDR2 FQGNSA. The CDR3 extends over 19 amino acids. The ends lost 3 bases at V and 2 bases at J; junction bases unmatched: 12. Filled out from reference TRBV7-2 and TRBJ2-3, the complete variable domain reads GAGVSQSPSNKVTEKGKDVELRCDPISGHTALYWYRQSLGQGLEFLIYFQGNSAPDKSGLPSDRFSAERTGGSVSTLTIQRTQQEDSAVYLCASSLGIGGLAGITDTQYFGPGTRLTVL.

This clonotype was detected many times. The rearrangement uses TRBV7-2 and TRBJ2-3; TRBD2 is a possible D gene (6 bases). The CDR3 is made up of 14 amino acids. Germline V gene data show CDR1 as SGHTA and CDR2 as FQGNSA. Trimming cost V 5 bases and J 6 bases, with 15 bases left between them. Written as DNA, the CDR3 is TGTGCCAGCAGCCGGAATCTAGCGTTTGATACGCAGTATTTT. Encoded protein: CASSRNLAFDTQYF.

This chain links TRBV27 with TRBJ1-6; no clear D. The CDR3 sequence is 14 residues long. The germline V gene has CDR1 MNHEY and CDR2 SMNVEV (reference sequence). V dropped 3 bases and J dropped 6 bases, with 9 bases sitting between them. The CDR3, as DNA: TGTGCCAGCAGTTTTGGGCAGTCTAATTCACCCCTCCACTTT. This translates into CASSFGQSNSPLHF.